The clone carrying this T cell receptor (beta chain) appeared many times. Antigen: not known. Germline and junction disagree at one end, which may indicate a read error. Exclusion covered patients with other autoimmune diseases or uncontrolled infections (as well as pregnancy or lactation). The PBMCs originated from approximately 10 ml of fresh peripheral blood. The data are from a study of Graves' ophthalmopathy and Graves' hyperthyroidism. Study context: At the time of initial diagnosis and before any treatment, peripheral blood was collected.

The study's findings and limits: Among thyroid clonotypes expanded above 0.001 frequency, most also appeared in blood.

From RNA, the CDR3 regions of TCR beta chains were amplified and sequenced. RT-PCR with HTBI primers came first, then second-round multiplex PCR. TCRdb reprocessed the multiplex PCR reads with MiXCR, giving one entry per CDR3 protein. The sample contains 600,000 to 950,000 distinct CDR3 sequences, about 44% of which appear only once. Germline loops: CDR1 ENHRY, CDR2 SYGVKD. This CDR3 has 15 residues. V gene TRBV10-3 combines with J gene TRBJ1-3; TRBD1 is a possible D gene (5 bases). This clonotype was obtained from an adult man with Graves' ophthalmopathy. Specimen: peripheral blood. Written as DNA, the CDR3 is TGTGCCATCAGTGAGGACAGTCTGTCTGAAAACACCATATATTTT. It translates to CAISEDSLSENTIYF.